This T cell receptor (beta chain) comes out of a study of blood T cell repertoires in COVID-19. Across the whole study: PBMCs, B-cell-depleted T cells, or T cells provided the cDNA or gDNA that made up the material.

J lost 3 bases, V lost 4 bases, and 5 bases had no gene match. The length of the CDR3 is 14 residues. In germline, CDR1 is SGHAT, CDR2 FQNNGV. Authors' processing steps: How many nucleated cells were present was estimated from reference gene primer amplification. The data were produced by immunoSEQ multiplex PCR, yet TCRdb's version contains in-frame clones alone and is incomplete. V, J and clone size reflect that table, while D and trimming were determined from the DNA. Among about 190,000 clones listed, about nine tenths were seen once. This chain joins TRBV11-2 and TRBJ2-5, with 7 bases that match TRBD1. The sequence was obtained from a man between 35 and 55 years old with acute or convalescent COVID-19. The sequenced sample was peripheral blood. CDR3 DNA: TGTGCCAGCAGCTCCGAGGGGGCTAAAGAGACCCAGTACTTC. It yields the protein CASSSEGAKETQYF.